The clone carrying this TCR beta chain was detected many times. The CDR3 covers 12 residues. Germline loops: CDR1 SGHAT, CDR2 FQNNGV. V lost 5 bases to trimming and J lost 7 bases, with 9 bases between them. A library of TCRbeta sequences, prepared with unique molecular identifiers, was generated. TCRdb fed the PCR reads into MiXCR, producing one record per CDR3 protein. Of 400,000 to 500,000 distinct CDR3 sequences detected, about 11% appear once; the ten largest clones hold roughly 6%. These data are taken from a study of T-cell reconstitution after alpha-beta-depleted transplantation in children. The origin of this receptor is a human donor who donated a stem cell graft to a child with acute myeloid leukemia. The gene calls are TRBV11-2 and TRBJ2-4; the D is unclear. Sequenced material: PBMCs from the stem cell graft donor, taken from the stem cell graft. The CDR3 bases are TGTGCCAGCAGCCAGAATCGGAACATTCAGTACTTC. It specifies CASSQNRNIQYF. The full variable domain, completed using reference TRBV11-2 and TRBJ2-4, is EAGVAQSPRYKIIEKRQSVAFWCNPISGHATLYWYQQILGQGPKLLIQFQNNGVVDDSQLPKDRFSAERLKGVDSTLKIQPAKLEDSAVYLCASSQNRNIQYFGAGTRLSVL.